This TCR beta chain was documented in a study of blood T cells in healthy people across ages (dated by TCRdb to 2014 to 2015). General notes on the study: In model experiments, template switching captured roughly one uniquely barcoded TCR beta cDNA molecule for every two T cells. The study measured age-related changes in TCR beta repertoire diversity using deep sequencing normalized with unique cDNA molecular identifiers. Four age groups were formed from the donors: young (average approximately 16 years), middle-aged (approximately 42), aged (approximately 60) and long-lived (around 80). To avoid experimental bias, donors of different ages were distributed randomly across sequencing lanes. Using the same blood draw, the study looked at two additional independent replicas of 1 million unique cDNA reads for two donors, one aged 18 to 30 and the other aged 80 or older.

A note on this clonotype: Its cognate antigen has yet to be identified. No base quality information exists; no much larger clone differs at one position.

Summary of the overall study and its limitations: The percentage of naive T cells measured by flow cytometry correlated strongly with observed TCR beta diversity. Bulk unsorted PBMC profiling prevented conclusive comparison of naive and antigen-experienced compartments. Observed TCR beta diversity per million T cells fell roughly linearly with age, and a significant reduction was already apparent by age around 40. Estimates of total diversity based on one million sequenced T cells were regarded as lower bounds and as underestimates. Because donor CMV infection status was unknown, age-related changes in expanded clonotypes were potentially confounded. Compared with the aged group, the long-lived group had more naive CD4+ T cells, fewer expanded clones and increased TCR diversity, suggesting age selection.

CDR1 SGHDN and CDR2 FVKESK are derived from the germline V gene. Taken from cysteine to phenylalanine, the CDR3 has 15 residues. Kept here is only the CDR3 DNA, which spans 45 bases and is read in frame from base 1. V loses 4 bases of germline sequence and J loses 5 bases, and the interval between the two ends is 17 bases. Systemically healthy Caucasian individuals from Russia, approximately 39 in total and aged about 6 to 100 years, were included as donors. Ten milliliters of peripheral blood were drawn from each donor into EDTA-treated Vacutainer tubes. Ficoll-Paque density-gradient centrifugation was used to isolate PBMCs, with at least 6 million obtained per sample. Total RNA, at least 5 micrograms per sample, was extracted from PBMCs with Trizol reagent. For every donor, flow cytometry on a PBMC aliquot measured the percentage of naive CD45RAhigh/CD27high T cells. Library method: 5' RACE. The listed sequencing device is Illumina HiSeq 2500. A second about 6 to 11 cycle PCR used a sample-barcoded 5' primer and a J-beta primer mix. A template-switch 5' adaptor carrying 12 random nucleotides introduced a unique molecular identifier onto each TCR beta cDNA molecule. Each sample yielded at least 2.5 million CDR3-containing paired-end reads. The Mint cDNA synthesis kit, primed by a TRBC-specific oligonucleotide, was used to synthesize first-strand cDNA from all RNA. All cDNA was treated with uracil-DNA glycosylase and then went through a first 18-cycle PCR with the universal primers M1SS and BC2_uni_R. The original pipeline was this. For normalization, 1 million high-quality reads, each with a distinct molecular identifier, were randomly selected from each sample. Reads sharing molecular identifiers were discarded rather than binned into consensus sequences. MiTCR, run with a Q25 quality threshold and the strictest error-elimination algorithm, handled CDR3 identification, clonotype clustering and error correction. Lower-bound total TCR beta diversity was estimated with a nonparametric unseen species model using Euler transformation. Starting from the raw public reads, TCRdb applied fastp trimming at Q25, assembled clones with MiXCR and retained in-frame beta chains. Identical CDR3 protein sequences are pooled into one entry, listed with their most common genes and DNA. The V and J calls and clone size come from TCRdb's table, not from the authors' own analysis. In this sample the table shows 380,000 or so distinct CDR3 sequences, 45% to 60% of which occur a single time. In total, the top ten clones hold around 50% of the sample.

This clonotype was obtained from a man aged 55 to 69 in good health. The V gene is TRBV14 and the J gene is TRBJ2-5; the D call is tentative, TRBD1 or TRBD2, as each matches 5 bases. Sequencing was done on a sample of blood. In nucleotide form, the sequence is TGTGCCAGCAGCCTTCCGGGACCTCACGCGGAGACCCAGTACTTC. Translated, it reads CASSLPGPHAETQYF.